The 32 T cell receptor beta chains below were found in one sample sequenced in a study of T cells in localized non-small cell lung cancer. TCRdb's copy holds only in-frame clones and misses some; the assay was immunoSEQ multiplex PCR. The sample comprises about 30,000 clones, around 93% of which are singletons, and approximately 5% rests with the top ten. Material: PBMCs, obtained before any cancer treatment. The receptors come from a man between 35 and 75 years old with stage II lung adenocarcinoma.

The rearrangement links TRBV7-8 to TRBJ2-7, with D hard to call. The CDR3 extends over 14 amino acids. V was shortened by 5 bases and J by 6 bases, with 17 bases between the two germline ends. Germline assignment: CDR1 SGHVS and CDR2 FQNEAQ. The CDR3 nucleotides are TGTGCCAGCAGCCCTAAGGAGCGCCTCGGCGAGCAGTACTTC. Translation: CASSPKERLGEQYF.

A remark on this clone: Germline and junction disagree at one end, which may indicate a read error. The chain employs TRBV19 and TRBJ1-3; the match to TRBD1 covers 7 bases. Germline V gives CDR1 LNHDA, CDR2 SQIVND (reference sequence). This CDR3 comprises 14 residues. CDR3 DNA: TGTGCCAGTAGTATTAGAGGGGGCAGAAATACCATATATTTT. Its protein is CASSIRGGRNTIYF.

The V gene is TRBV5-1, the J gene TRBJ2-1; 9 bases are shared with TRBD2. Germline V lookup: CDR1 SGHRS, CDR2 YFSETQ. With 3 bases clipped from V and 5 bases from J, the junction kept 9 bases outside the gene matches. The CDR3 is 16 residues long. This CDR3 reads CASSSALAGSNNEQFF. In nucleotides, the CDR3 is TGCGCCAGCAGCTCTGCACTAGCGGGTAGTAACAATGAGCAGTTCTTC.

This clone came up once. The CDR3: CASSENGGGANQQFF. The CDR3 DNA reads TGTGCCAGCAGTGAAAATGGGGGAGGGGCAAATCAGCAGTTCTTC. This rearrangement joins TRBV6-1 to TRBJ2-1, with 7 nucleotides matching TRBD2. This CDR3 spans 15 amino acids. Looked up from germline, CDR1 is MNHNS and CDR2 is SASEGT. Losses at the gene ends were 2 bases for V and 11 bases for J; bases not matched to a gene: 12.

The V call is TRBV7-6, the J call TRBJ2-7, with 10 bases that match TRBD1. With V trimmed by 5 bases and J by 7 bases, 8 bases remained unmatched. Germline V lookup: CDR1 SGHVS, CDR2 FNYEAQ. The CDR3 covers 14 residues. The CDR3 DNA is TGTGCCAGCAGCCAGGACAGGGGGGCTAGGGAGCAGTACTTC. This codes for CASSQDRGAREQYF.

This chain connects TRBV19 to TRBJ2-4; TRBD1 is a possible D gene (6 bases). Trimming took off 5 bases at V and 0 bases at J, with 11 bases between the two ends. This CDR3 region has 15 residues. From germline, CDR1 is LNHDA and CDR2 SQIVND (reference sequence). The DNA for the CDR3 is TGTGCCAGTAGTCCTCGGACAGAAGCCAAAAACATTCAGTACTTC. Its protein product is CASSPRTEAKNIQYF.

V is TRBV5-4 and J is TRBJ2-5; 7 bases align to TRBD1. The closer fit of TRBJ2-7 to the DNA end suggests the J call may be wrong. The CDR3 extends over 16 amino acids. Germline CDR1 SGHNT, CDR2 YYREEE (reference sequence). Here the CDR3 reads CASSLALQGGRNEQYF. The CDR3 nucleotides are TGTGCCAGCAGCTTGGCGTTGCAAGGGGGCAGGAACGAGCAGTACTTC.

The rearrangement joins TRBV11-3 to TRBJ2-7; 9 bases agree with TRBD2. The trim removed 5 bases at V and 4 bases at J, leaving 9 bases unmatched. Looked up from germline, CDR1 is SGHNT and CDR2 is YENEEA. The CDR3 sequence is 15 residues long. CDR3: CASSLGRGGSYEQYF. DNA of the CDR3: TGTGCCAGCAGCCTCGGGCGGGGGGGGAGTTACGAGCAGTACTTC.

The rearrangement uses TRBV5-4 and TRBJ1-2; D is perhaps TRBD1 (5 bases). The CDR3 has 16 amino acids. Trimming took 4 bases from V and 13 from J, leaving 29 bases between them. CDR1 is SGHNT and CDR2 is YYREEE in the germline V gene (reference sequence). The CDR3 protein is CASSQEAPGQLPSSTF. CDR3 nucleotide sequence: TGTGCCAGCAGCCAAGAAGCCCCAGGACAACTGCCCTCATCCACCTTC.

This sequence joins TRBV18 and TRBJ2-7; no clear D. Looked up from germline, CDR1 is KGHSH and CDR2 is LQKENI. CDR3 length: 14 residues. Trimming removed 6 bases at V and 0 bases at J, with 12 bases between. DNA for the CDR3: TGTGCCAGCTCCCTCCGATCCGCCTCCTACGAGCAGTACTTC. It translates to CASSLRSASYEQYF.

This chain links TRBV29-1 with TRBJ2-7; either TRBD1 or TRBD2 may supply D (5 bases each). Trimming removed 8 bases at V and 4 bases at J, with 12 bases between. The CDR3 consists of 11 residues. CDR1 and CDR2 from the germline V gene are SQVTM and ANQGSEA. The CDR3 here is CSMSWGYEQYF. CDR3 sequence (DNA): TGCAGCATGTCTTGGGGGTACGAGCAGTACTTC.

The chain carries TRBV29-1 and TRBJ2-5, with D possibly TRBD1 on 6 matching bases. Per germline, CDR1 SQVTM and CDR2 ANQGSEA. The CDR3 is made up of 16 amino acids. The CDR3 spells CSYSLIATGRKETQYF. The CDR3 DNA reads TGCAGTTACTCTCTCATAGCTACAGGGCGCAAGGAGACCCAGTACTTC.

The sample holds one count of this clone. The chain has TRBV7-9 and TRBJ2-1; the match to TRBD2 covers 10 bases. The germline V gene has CDR1 SEHNR and CDR2 FQNEAQ (reference sequence). CDR3 length: 16 residues. V was clipped by 5 bases and J by 9 bases; unmatched bases: 13. Here the CDR3 reads CASSAPSGRAGGEQFF. The CDR3, as DNA: TGTGCCAGCAGCGCCCCCAGCGGGAGGGCCGGGGGTGAGCAGTTCTTC.

This rearrangement joins TRBV5-6 to TRBJ2-5, with D perhaps matching TRBD1 or TRBD2 (5 bases each). Germline lookup yields CDR1 SGHDT and CDR2 YYEEEE. V was trimmed by 0 bases and J by 5 bases, leaving 8 bases between them. The CDR3 has 13 amino acids. The CDR3 sequence is CASSLGDGETQYF. The DNA for the CDR3 is TGTGCCAGCAGCTTGGGGGACGGGGAGACCCAGTACTTC.

The chain combines TRBV7-9 with TRBJ1-3, with D unclear. V was cut by 0 bases and J by 6 bases, with 6 bases left in between. This CDR3 spans 13 amino acids. CDR1 SEHNR and CDR2 FQNEAQ come from the germline V gene (reference sequence). CDR3 coding DNA: TGTGCCAGCAGCTTAGCCATACTAAACACCATATATTTT. It yields the protein CASSLAILNTIYF.

This clone was counted once. V and J are TRBV7-7 and TRBJ1-1; possibly TRBD1 for D (6 bases). Trimming pared 5 bases from V and 4 bases from J, leaving 17 bases between. The germline V gene has CDR1 SSHAT and CDR2 FNYEAQ (reference sequence). This CDR3 comprises 15 residues. CDR3 DNA sequence: TGTGCCAGCAGCCCAACGGAGGGGGGGAGCACTGAAGCTTTCTTT. This sequence encodes CASSPTEGGSTEAFF.

This clone appeared a single time. This chain uses TRBV12-1 with TRBJ2-7; the table calls TRBD2, which could not be checked here. TRBV12-1 is marked as a pseudogene. This CDR3 contains 14 residues. CDR3 protein: CASSWTSGDYEQYF. CDR3 bases: TGTGCCAGCAGTTGGACTAGCGGGGACTACGAGCAGTACTTC.

The gene calls are TRBV10-3 and TRBJ2-3; perhaps TRBD2 as D (6 bases). The CDR3 contains 16 residues. CDR1 and CDR2 (germline): ENHRY, SYGVKD. Trimming removed 0 bases from V and 2 bases from J, with 12 bases in between. The CDR3 sequence is CAISESGGGPTDTQYF. For the CDR3, the DNA is TGTGCCATCAGTGAGTCGGGGGGTGGGCCCACAGATACGCAGTATTTT.

The chain couples TRBV6-5 to TRBJ1-2, with D possibly TRBD1 on 5 matching bases. CDR3 length: 14 amino acids. CDR1 is MNHEY and CDR2 is SVGAGI in the germline V gene. Trimming took off 6 bases at V and 4 bases at J, with 15 bases between the two ends. The CDR3, as DNA: TGTGCCAGCAGCCCTGGGGGGATTTCCTATGGCTACACCTTC. Translating it yields CASSPGGISYGYTF.

The rearrangement links TRBV27 to TRBJ2-2, with D possibly matching TRBD2 (6 bases). V was clipped by 6 bases and J by 5 bases, with 10 bases between them. CDR3 size: 13 residues. Per germline, CDR1 MNHEY and CDR2 SMNVEV (reference sequence). Written as DNA, the CDR3 is TGTGCCAGCAGACGGGGGATAACCGGGGAGCTGTTTTTT. It specifies CASRRGITGELFF.

The V gene is TRBV7-2, the J gene TRBJ2-7, with D hard to call. This CDR3 region has 13 residues. The V gene's germline CDR1 is SGHTA and CDR2 FQGNSA. The V and J ends lost 5 bases and 5 bases respectively, with 13 bases between them. Here the CDR3 DNA reads TGTGCCAGCAGCCCCCATCCCTCGGACGAGCAGTACTTC. It is translated as CASSPHPSDEQYF.

V usage is TRBV7-6 and J usage is TRBJ2-7; D is possibly TRBD2 (5 bases). Germline lookup yields CDR1 SGHVS and CDR2 FNYEAQ. CDR3 size: 15 residues. V was trimmed by 3 bases and J by 2 bases, leaving 14 bases between them. The CDR3 loop is CASSFDPTGTYEQYF. CDR3 bases: TGTGCCAGCAGCTTTGACCCAACGGGGACCTACGAGCAGTACTTC.

V and J are TRBV11-2 and TRBJ1-3; D might be TRBD1 (5 bases). Trimming shortened V by 3 bases and J by 1 base, and 10 bases separated the two germline ends. The CDR3 length is 15 residues. From germline, CDR1 is SGHAT and CDR2 FQNNGV. The CDR3 region is CASSFGDRSGNTIYF. CDR3 nucleotide sequence: TGTGCCAGCAGCTTCGGAGACAGATCTGGAAACACCATATATTTT.

The V and J genes are TRBV7-9 and TRBJ2-7; TRBD1 might be the D (6 bases). Germline-derived CDR1 and CDR2 are SEHNR and FQNEAQ (reference sequence). V was trimmed by 5 bases and J by 5 bases, leaving 22 bases between them. This CDR3 is 16 amino acids long. CDR3: CASSPSGLRGWDEQYF. DNA of the CDR3: TGTGCCAGCAGCCCTTCGGGGCTAAGGGGGTGGGACGAGCAGTACTTC.

This clone came up once. This chain connects TRBV20-1 to TRBJ1-1; D remains unclear. This CDR3 is 11 amino acids long. The V and J ends lost 2 bases and 4 bases respectively, with 5 bases between them. In germline, CDR1 is DFQATT, CDR2 SNEGSKA (reference sequence). The CDR3 is CSARRVTEAFF. The CDR3 DNA reads as TGCAGTGCTAGAAGGGTCACTGAAGCTTTCTTT.

The chain is built from TRBV5-5 and TRBJ1-1; D remains ambiguous. Germline-derived CDR1 and CDR2 are SGHKS and YYEKEE (reference sequence). V shed 3 bases and J shed 1 base, with 10 bases lying between them. This CDR3 has 14 amino acids. CDR3 nucleotides: TGTGCCAGCAGCTGGACGGCAGGGAACACTGAAGCTTTCTTT. Translating it yields CASSWTAGNTEAFF. Full variable domain (outside the CDR3, taken from reference TRBV5-5 and TRBJ1-1): DAGVTQSPTHLIKTRGQQVTLRCSPISGHKSVSWYQQVLGQGPQFIFQYYEKEERGRGNFPDRFSARQFPNYSSELNVNALLLGDSALYLCASSWTAGNTEAFFGQGTRLTVV.

The V and J genes are TRBV18 and TRBJ1-5, with D possibly matching TRBD1 (5 bases). V lost 3 bases and J lost 7, with 10 bases in between. Germline V gene data show CDR1 as KGHSH and CDR2 as LQKENI. CDR3 length: 13 residues. CDR3 region: CASSPGGWQPQHF. DNA for the CDR3: TGTGCCAGCTCACCGGGGGGGTGGCAGCCCCAGCATTTT.

The chain recombines TRBV7-9 with TRBJ2-7, with D possibly matching TRBD2 (5 bases). This CDR3 region has 13 residues. Germline V lookup: CDR1 SEHNR, CDR2 FQNEAQ (reference sequence). V was pared by 5 bases and J by 5 bases, with 13 bases between. The CDR3 nucleotides are TGTGCCAGCAGCCTCGAAGCTAGCCACGAGCAGTACTTC. The encoded protein is CASSLEASHEQYF.

The chain employs TRBV5-1 and TRBJ2-3, with 8 nucleotides matching TRBD1. Germline trimming cut 3 bases from V and 1 base from J; bases unmatched to any gene: 4. Germline V gene sequence: CDR1 SGHRS, CDR2 YFSETQ. The CDR3 has 15 residues. CDR3 in amino acids: CASSSGQGGTDTQYF. As DNA, the CDR3 is TGCGCCAGCAGCTCAGGACAGGGAGGCACAGATACGCAGTATTTT.

The chain couples TRBV12-5 to TRBJ2-4; D gene unclear. The CDR3 extends over 15 amino acids. The germline gives CDR1 LGHNT, CDR2 FRNRAP. The germline V and J ends were trimmed by 5 bases and 0 bases, with 11 bases remaining between them. The CDR3 DNA reads TGTGCTAGTGGTCTGTCAGTACTAGCCAAAAACATTCAGTACTTC. Residues: CASGLSVLAKNIQYF.

V and J are TRBV7-7 and TRBJ1-4; the D gene is possibly TRBD1 (5 bases). The CDR3 totals 15 residues. Germline CDR1 SSHAT, CDR2 FNYEAQ (reference sequence). The V gene lost 3 bases and the J gene lost 5 bases, with 13 bases spanning the gap. The CDR3 loop reads CASSFSTASNEKLFF. The CDR3 bases are TGTGCCAGCAGCTTCTCGACAGCTTCCAATGAAAAACTGTTTTTT.

The chain recombines TRBV5-1 with TRBJ2-1, with no clear D. Germline loops: CDR1 SGHRS, CDR2 YFSETQ. The CDR3 is 16 residues long. Trimming removed 0 bases at V and 3 bases at J, with 13 bases between. The CDR3: CASSLESDGFYNEQFF. In DNA, the CDR3 is TGCGCCAGCAGCTTGGAGTCCGACGGTTTCTACAATGAGCAGTTCTTC. The full variable domain, rest sourced from reference TRBV5-1 and TRBJ2-1, is KAGVTQTPRYLIKTRGQQVTLSCSPISGHRSVSWYQQTPGQGLQFLFEYFSETQRNKGNFPGRFSGRQFSNSRSEMNVSTLELGDSALYLCASSLESDGFYNEQFFGPGTRLTVL.